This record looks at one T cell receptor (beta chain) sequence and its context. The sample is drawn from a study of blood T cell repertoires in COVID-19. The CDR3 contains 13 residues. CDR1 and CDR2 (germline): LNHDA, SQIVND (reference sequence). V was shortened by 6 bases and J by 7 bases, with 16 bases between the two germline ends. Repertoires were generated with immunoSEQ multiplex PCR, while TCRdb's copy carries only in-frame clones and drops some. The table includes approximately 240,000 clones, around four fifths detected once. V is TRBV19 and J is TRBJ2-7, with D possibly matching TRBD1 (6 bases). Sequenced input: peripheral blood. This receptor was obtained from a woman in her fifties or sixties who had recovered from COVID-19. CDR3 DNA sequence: TGTGCCAGTAGCCGTCCAGGGGTGCGGGAGCAGTACTTC. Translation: CASSRPGVREQYF.